This T cell receptor (beta chain) was recorded in a study of T cells after yellow fever vaccination. On the study more broadly: Where fractions had low cell numbers, libraries were prepared from them with the SMART-Seq v4 Ultra Low Input RNA kit. Points from the study as a whole: The study re-detected most primary-vaccination clones after the booster (96% CD4, roughly 85% CD8). FACS-sorted repertoires could harbor abundant contaminating bulk-population clonotypes. Few clonotypes appeared in both CD4 and CD8 compartments.

To note about this clonotype: Antigen: not known.

The CDR3 has 15 amino acids. Germline V lookup: CDR1 MNHNS, CDR2 SASEGT. Trimming at V came to 8 bases and at J to 3 bases, leaving 9 bases not matched to a gene. One entry per CDR3 protein results from TCRdb running MiXCR on the 5' RACE reads. The data show about 53,000 distinct CDR3 sequences, approximately 7.7% seen once. This clonotype originated in a man aged 18 to 29 who received the YFV17D yellow fever vaccine. The gene calls are TRBV6-1 and TRBJ2-1; 8 bases are a match to TRBD2. Here the sequenced sample was CD8+ T cells sorted from PBMCs, taken on the day of the first yellow fever vaccination. The CDR3 loop reads CASAVLSGDYNEQFF. CDR3 bases: TGTGCCAGCGCCGTCCTTAGCGGGGACTACAATGAGCAGTTCTTC.